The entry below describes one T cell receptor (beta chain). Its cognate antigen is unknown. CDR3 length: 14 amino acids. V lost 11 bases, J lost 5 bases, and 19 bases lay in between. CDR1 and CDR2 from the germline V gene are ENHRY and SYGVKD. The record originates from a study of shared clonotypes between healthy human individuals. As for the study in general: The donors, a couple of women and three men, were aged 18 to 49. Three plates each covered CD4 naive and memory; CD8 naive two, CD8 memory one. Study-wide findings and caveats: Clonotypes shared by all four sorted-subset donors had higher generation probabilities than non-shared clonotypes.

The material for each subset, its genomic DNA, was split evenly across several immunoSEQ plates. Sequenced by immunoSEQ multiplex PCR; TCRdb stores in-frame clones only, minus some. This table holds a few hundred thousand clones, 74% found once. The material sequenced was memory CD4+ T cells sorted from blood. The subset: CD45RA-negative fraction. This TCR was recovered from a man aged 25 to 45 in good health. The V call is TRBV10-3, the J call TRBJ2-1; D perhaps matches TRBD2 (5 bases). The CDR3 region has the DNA TGTGCCTCCTACCGAGGGAGCGGAGACAATGAGCAGTTCTTC. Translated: CASYRGSGDNEQFF.